Following are 5 T cell receptor beta chains from one sample sequenced in a study of blood T cell repertoires in COVID-19 (dated by TCRdb to 2018 to 2021). The library came from the immunoSEQ multiplex PCR assay. Sourced from immuneACCESS, this table was stored by TCRdb with only in-frame sequences that have V and J called. A share of the clones is absent; for the studies checked, an unresolved V gene accounts for under half, and the remainder has no known explanation. For this sample there are 110,000 to 150,000 clones; 84% appear just once. The ten top clones hold roughly two fifths of the sample. The source material was peripheral blood. The receptors stem from a human donor in a cohort sampled during active COVID-19.

The chain links TRBV6-4 to TRBJ1-6, with D tentatively TRBD1 (5 bases). Trimming left V 2 bases short and J 6 bases short, with 11 bases between. Per germline, CDR1 MRHNA and CDR2 SNTAGT. This CDR3 comprises 15 residues. CDR3 protein: CASSDRQGPNSPLHF. For the CDR3, the DNA is TGTGCCAGCAGTGACAGGCAGGGCCCTAATTCACCCCTCCACTTT.

The chain recombines TRBV5-1 with TRBJ2-7; D perhaps matches TRBD2 (6 bases). Per the germline V gene, CDR1 is SGHRS and CDR2 is YFSETQ. The CDR3 length is 14 residues. Trimming took 1 base from V and 4 from J, leaving 12 bases between them. The CDR3 DNA sequence: TGCGCCAGCAGCTTGTGGGCAGGGAGGTACGAGCAGTACTTC. Encoded protein: CASSLWAGRYEQYF.

The chain has TRBV9 and TRBJ2-5; weak D call: TRBD2 (7 bases). The V gene's germline CDR1 is SGDLS and CDR2 YYNGEE. This CDR3 contains 14 residues. The V gene lost 6 bases and the J gene lost 5 bases, with 17 bases spanning the gap. CDR3 residues: CASNLGGLLETQYF. The CDR3 region has the DNA TGTGCCAGCAACCTGGGGGGGCTGCTGGAGACCCAGTACTTC.

The chain combines TRBV5-6 with TRBJ1-5, with D perhaps matching TRBD1 (5 bases). Trimming shortened V by 0 bases and J by 6 bases, and 19 bases separated the two germline ends. The CDR3 contains 17 residues. CDR1 is SGHDT, CDR2 YYEEEE, per germline. CDR3 sequence reads: CASSLGRVGRGTQPQHF. CDR3 nucleotides: TGTGCCAGCAGCTTGGGTAGAGTGGGCCGGGGGACTCAGCCCCAGCATTTT. Based on the CDR3 plus reference TRBV5-6 and TRBJ1-5, the full variable domain is DAGVTQSPTHLIKTRGQQVTLRCSPKSGHDTVSWYQQALGQGPQFIFQYYEEEERQRGNFPDRFSGHQFPNYSSELNVNALLLGDSALYLCASSLGRVGRGTQPQHFGDGTRLSIL.

This rearrangement joins TRBV5-1 to TRBJ1-1; D is ambiguous. Between the trimmed V and J ends, which lost 6 bases and 5 bases, there was a span of 14 bases. This CDR3 comprises 13 residues. Germline CDR1 is SGHRS and CDR2 is YFSETQ. CDR3 bases: TGCGCCAGCAAAGTGATTGGCGGGACTGAAGCTTTCTTT. It is translated as CASKVIGGTEAFF.